This section outlines one T cell receptor beta chain sequence together with its context. Germline loops: CDR1 LGHNA, CDR2 YNFKEQ. The CDR3 has 15 amino acids. With 0 bases removed from V and 2 bases from J, the gap between germline ends came to 8 bases. Researchers ran the PCR with 60 Vbeta and 13 Jbeta primers. In the original workflow: Unique TCR beta chains numbered approximately 80 million in a later analysis, with around 10 million shared. Only in-frame clones appear in the TCRdb table, and some are missing; sequencing was by immunoSEQ multiplex PCR. V, J and clone size were drawn from that table, and D and trimming were deduced from the DNA. The sample records approximately 160,000 clones, just over 75% being singletons. The source of the sample is a study of cytomegalovirus exposure and HLA in healthy donors. Healthy bone marrow donors supplied every sample.

The chain links TRBV4-2 to TRBJ1-5; no clear D. The sequence was collected from a woman between 25 and 40 years old in good health and CMV-seropositive. The sequenced sample was PBMCs. The CDR3 reads CASSQDRMGNQPQHF. The CDR3 region has the DNA TGTGCCAGCAGCCAAGACAGGATGGGCAATCAGCCCCAGCATTTT.